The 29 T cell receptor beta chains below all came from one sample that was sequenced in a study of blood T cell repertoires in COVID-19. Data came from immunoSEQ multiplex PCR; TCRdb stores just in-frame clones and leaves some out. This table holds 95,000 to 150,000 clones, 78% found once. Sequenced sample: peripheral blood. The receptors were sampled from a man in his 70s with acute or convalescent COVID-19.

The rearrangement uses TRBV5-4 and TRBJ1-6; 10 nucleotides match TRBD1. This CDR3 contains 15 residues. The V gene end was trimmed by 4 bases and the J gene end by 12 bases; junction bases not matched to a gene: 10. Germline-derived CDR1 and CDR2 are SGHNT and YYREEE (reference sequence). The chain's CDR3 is CASSTPGTGEKPLHF. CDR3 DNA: TGTGCCAGCAGCACCCCCGGGACAGGGGAAAAACCCCTCCACTTT.

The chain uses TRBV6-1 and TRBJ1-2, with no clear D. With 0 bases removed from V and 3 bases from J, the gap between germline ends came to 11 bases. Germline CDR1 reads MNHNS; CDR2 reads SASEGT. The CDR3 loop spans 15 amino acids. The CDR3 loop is CASSEAFGSDYGYTF. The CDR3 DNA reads TGTGCCAGCAGTGAAGCTTTTGGCAGCGACTATGGCTACACCTTC.

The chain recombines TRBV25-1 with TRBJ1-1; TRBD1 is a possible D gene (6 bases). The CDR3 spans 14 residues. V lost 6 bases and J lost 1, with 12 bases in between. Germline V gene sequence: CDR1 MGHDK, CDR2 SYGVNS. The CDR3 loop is CASRADRTNTEAFF. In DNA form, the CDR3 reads TGTGCCAGCAGGGCGGACAGAACGAACACTGAAGCTTTCTTT.

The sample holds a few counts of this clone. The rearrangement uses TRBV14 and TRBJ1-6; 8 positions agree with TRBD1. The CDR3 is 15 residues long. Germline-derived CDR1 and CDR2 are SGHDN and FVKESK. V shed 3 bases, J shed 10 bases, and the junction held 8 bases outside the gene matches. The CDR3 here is CASSQATGGRSPLHF. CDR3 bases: TGTGCCAGCAGCCAGGCTACAGGGGGTAGATCACCCCTCCACTTT. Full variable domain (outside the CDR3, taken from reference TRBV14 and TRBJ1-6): EAGVTQFPSHSVIEKGQTVTLRCDPISGHDNLYWYRRVMGKEIKFLLHFVKESKQDESGMPNNRFLAERTGGTYSTLKVQPAELEDSGVYFCASSQATGGRSPLHFGNGTRLTVT.

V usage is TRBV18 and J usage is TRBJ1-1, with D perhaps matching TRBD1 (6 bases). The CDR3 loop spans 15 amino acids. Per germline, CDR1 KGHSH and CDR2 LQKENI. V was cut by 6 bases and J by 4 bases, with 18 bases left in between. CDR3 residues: CASSTTQGSSTEAFF. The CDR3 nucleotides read TGTGCCAGCTCGACGACTCAGGGGTCTAGCACTGAAGCTTTCTTT.

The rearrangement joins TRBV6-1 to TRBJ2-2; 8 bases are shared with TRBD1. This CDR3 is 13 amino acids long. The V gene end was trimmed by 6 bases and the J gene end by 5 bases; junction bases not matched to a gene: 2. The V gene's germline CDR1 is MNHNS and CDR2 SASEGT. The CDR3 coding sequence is TGTGCCAGCAGAGGACAGGGAACCGGGGAGCTGTTTTTT. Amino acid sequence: CASRGQGTGELFF.

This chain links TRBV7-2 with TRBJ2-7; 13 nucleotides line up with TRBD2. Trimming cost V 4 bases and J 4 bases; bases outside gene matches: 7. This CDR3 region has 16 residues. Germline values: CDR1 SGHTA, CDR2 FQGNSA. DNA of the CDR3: TGTGCCAGCAGCTCGACGACTAGCGGGGGGAGTTACGAGCAGTACTTC. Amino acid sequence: CASSSTTSGGSYEQYF. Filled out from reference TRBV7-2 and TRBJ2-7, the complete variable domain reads GAGVSQSPSNKVTEKGKDVELRCDPISGHTALYWYRQSLGQGLEFLIYFQGNSAPDKSGLPSDRFSAERTGGSVSTLTIQRTQQEDSAVYLCASSSTTSGGSYEQYFGPGTRLTVT.

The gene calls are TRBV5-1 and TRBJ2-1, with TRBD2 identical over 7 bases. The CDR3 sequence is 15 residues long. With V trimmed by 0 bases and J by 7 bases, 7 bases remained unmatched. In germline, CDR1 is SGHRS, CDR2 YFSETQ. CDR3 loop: CASSLVAGARNEQFF. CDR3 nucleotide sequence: TGCGCCAGCAGCTTGGTCGCGGGAGCTAGGAATGAGCAGTTCTTC.

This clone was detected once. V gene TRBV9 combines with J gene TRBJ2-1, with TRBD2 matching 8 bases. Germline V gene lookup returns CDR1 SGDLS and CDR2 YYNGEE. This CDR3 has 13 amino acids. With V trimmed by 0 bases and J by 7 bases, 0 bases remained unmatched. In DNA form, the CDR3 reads TGTGCCAGCAGCGTAGGACTAGCGAATGAGCAGTTCTTC. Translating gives CASSVGLANEQFF.

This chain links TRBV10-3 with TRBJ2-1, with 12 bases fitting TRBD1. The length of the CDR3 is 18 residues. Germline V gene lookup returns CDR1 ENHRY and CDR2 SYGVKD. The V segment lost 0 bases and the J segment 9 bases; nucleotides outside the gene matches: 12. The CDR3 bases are TGTGCCATCAGTGAGTCGGCCTATCCGGGACAGGGGGCGACTGAGCAGTTCTTC. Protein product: CAISESAYPGQGATEQFF.

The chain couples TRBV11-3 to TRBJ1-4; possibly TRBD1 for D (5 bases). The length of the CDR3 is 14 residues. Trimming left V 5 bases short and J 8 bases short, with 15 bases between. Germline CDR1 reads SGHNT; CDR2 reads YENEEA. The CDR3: CASSGWGGEEKLFF. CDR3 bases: TGTGCCAGCAGCGGCTGGGGGGGAGAAGAAAAACTGTTTTTT.

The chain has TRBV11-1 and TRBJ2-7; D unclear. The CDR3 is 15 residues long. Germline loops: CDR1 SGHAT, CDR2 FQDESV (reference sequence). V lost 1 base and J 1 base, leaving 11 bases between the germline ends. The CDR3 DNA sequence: TGTGCCAGCAGCTTAGTTGGCAGGCTATCCTACGAGCAGTACTTC. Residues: CASSLVGRLSYEQYF.

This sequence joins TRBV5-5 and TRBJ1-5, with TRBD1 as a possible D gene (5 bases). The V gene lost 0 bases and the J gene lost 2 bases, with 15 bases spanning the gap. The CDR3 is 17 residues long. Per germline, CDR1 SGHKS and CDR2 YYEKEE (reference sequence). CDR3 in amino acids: CASSLASGNGRNQPQHF. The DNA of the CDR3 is TGTGCCAGCAGCTTGGCTTCAGGGAATGGGCGCAATCAGCCCCAGCATTTT.

This CDR3 is CASSVAVGVSYEQYF. The CDR3 nucleotides are TGTGCCAGCAGCGTAGCTGTGGGAGTCTCCTACGAGCAGTACTTC. This chain uses TRBV9 with TRBJ2-7, with D possibly TRBD2 on 5 matching bases. This CDR3 has 15 amino acids. The V end was cut by 0 bases, the J end by 0 bases, with 10 bases between. Germline assignment: CDR1 SGDLS and CDR2 YYNGEE.

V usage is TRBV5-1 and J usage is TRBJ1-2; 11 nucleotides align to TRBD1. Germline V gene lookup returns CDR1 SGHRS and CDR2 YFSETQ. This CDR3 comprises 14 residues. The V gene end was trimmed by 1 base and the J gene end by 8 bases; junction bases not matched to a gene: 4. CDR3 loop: CASSLPGTGGGYTF. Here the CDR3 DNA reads TGCGCCAGCAGCTTGCCCGGGACAGGGGGAGGCTACACCTTC.

For the CDR3, the DNA is TGTGCCAGCAGCGAGGACAGGGAGAACACTGAAGCTTTCTTT. It codes for CASSEDRENTEAFF. The rearrangement links TRBV7-3 to TRBJ1-1; 8 nucleotides align to TRBD1. This CDR3 is 14 amino acids long. From germline, CDR1 is SGHTA and CDR2 FQGTGA. The trim removed 5 bases at V and 1 base at J, leaving 3 bases unmatched.

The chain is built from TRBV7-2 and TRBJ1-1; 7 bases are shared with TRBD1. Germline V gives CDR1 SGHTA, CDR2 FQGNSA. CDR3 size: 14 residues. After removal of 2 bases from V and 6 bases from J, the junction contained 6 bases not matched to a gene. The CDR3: CASSLLMQGAEAFF. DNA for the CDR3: TGTGCCAGCAGCTTATTGATGCAGGGGGCTGAAGCTTTCTTT.

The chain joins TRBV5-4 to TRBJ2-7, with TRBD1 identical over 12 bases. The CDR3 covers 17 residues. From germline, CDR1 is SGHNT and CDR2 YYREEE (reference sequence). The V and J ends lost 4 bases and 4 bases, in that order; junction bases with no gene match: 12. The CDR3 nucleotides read TGTGCCAGCAGCCGCCGGGACAGGGGGCCGGTCGGTTACGAGCAGTACTTC. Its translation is CASSRRDRGPVGYEQYF. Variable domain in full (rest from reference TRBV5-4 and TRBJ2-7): ETGVTQSPTHLIKTRGQQVTLRCSSQSGHNTVSWYQQALGQGPQFIFQYYREEENGRGNFPPRFSGLQFPNYSSELNVNALELDDSALYLCASSRRDRGPVGYEQYFGPGTRLTVT.

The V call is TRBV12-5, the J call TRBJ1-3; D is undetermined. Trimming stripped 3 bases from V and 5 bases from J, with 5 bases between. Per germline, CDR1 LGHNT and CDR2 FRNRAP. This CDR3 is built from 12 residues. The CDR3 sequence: CASGFDRNTIYF. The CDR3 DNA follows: TGTGCTAGTGGTTTTGACAGAAACACCATATATTTT. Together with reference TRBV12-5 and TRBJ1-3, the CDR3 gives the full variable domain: DARVTQTPRHKVTEMGQEVTMRCQPILGHNTVFWYRQTMMQGLELLAYFRNRAPLDDSGMPKDRFSAEMPDATLATLKIQPSEPRDSAVYFCASGFDRNTIYFGEGSWLTVV.

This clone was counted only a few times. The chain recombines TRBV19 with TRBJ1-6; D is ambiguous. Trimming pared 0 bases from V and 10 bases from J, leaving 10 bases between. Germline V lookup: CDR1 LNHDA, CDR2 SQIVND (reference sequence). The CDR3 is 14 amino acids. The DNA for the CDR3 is TGTGCCAGTAGTATAGAGGCGGGAGGGTCACCCCTCCACTTT. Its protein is CASSIEAGGSPLHF.

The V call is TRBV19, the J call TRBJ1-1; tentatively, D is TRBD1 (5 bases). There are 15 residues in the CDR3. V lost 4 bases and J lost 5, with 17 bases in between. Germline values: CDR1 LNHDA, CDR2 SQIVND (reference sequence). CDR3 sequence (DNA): TGTGCCAGTAGTACCTACAAGGGGATGCCGACTGAAGCTTTCTTT. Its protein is CASSTYKGMPTEAFF.

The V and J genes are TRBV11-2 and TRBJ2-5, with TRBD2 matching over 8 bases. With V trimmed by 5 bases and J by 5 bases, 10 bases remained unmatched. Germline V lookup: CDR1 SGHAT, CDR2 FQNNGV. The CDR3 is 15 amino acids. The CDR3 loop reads CASSPGSSGGETQYF. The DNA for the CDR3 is TGTGCCAGCAGCCCCGGTTCGTCGGGGGGGGAGACCCAGTACTTC.

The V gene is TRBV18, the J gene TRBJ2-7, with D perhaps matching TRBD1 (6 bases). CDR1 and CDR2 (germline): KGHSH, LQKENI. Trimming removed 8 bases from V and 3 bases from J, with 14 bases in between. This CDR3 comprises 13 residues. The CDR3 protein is CASAAGTIYEQYF. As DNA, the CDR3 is TGTGCCAGCGCCGCCGGGACAATCTACGAGCAGTACTTC. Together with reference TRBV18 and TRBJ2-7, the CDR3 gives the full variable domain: NAGVMQNPRHLVRRRGQEARLRCSPMKGHSHVYWYRQLPEEGLKFMVYLQKENIIDESGMPKERFSAEFPKEGPSILRIQQVVRGDSAAYFCASAAGTIYEQYFGPGTRLTVT.

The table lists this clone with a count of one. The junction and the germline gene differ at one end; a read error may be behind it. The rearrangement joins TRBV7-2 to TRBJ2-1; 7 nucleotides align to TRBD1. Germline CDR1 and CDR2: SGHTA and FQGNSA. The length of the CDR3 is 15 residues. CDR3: CASSYDRAAYNGQFF. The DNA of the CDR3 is TGTGCCAGCAGCTACGACAGGGCTGCCTACAATGGGCAGTTCTTC.

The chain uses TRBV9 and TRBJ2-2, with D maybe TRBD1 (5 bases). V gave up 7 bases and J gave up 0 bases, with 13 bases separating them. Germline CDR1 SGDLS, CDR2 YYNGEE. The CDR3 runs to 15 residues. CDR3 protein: CASSLRQTNTGELFF. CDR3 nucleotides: TGTGCCAGCTCCCTGAGACAGACGAACACCGGGGAGCTGTTTTTT. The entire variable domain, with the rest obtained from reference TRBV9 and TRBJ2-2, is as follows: DSGVTQTPKHLITATGQRVTLRCSPRSGDLSVYWYQQSLDQGLQFLIQYYNGEERAKGNILERFSAQQFPDLHSELNLSSLELGDSALYFCASSLRQTNTGELFFGEGSRLTVL.

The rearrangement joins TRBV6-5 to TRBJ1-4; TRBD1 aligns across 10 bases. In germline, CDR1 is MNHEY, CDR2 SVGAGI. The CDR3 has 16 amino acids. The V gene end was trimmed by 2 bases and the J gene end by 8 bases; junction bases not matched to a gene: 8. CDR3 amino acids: CASSYRSGQGLEKLFF. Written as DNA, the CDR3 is TGTGCCAGCAGTTACCGATCGGGACAGGGGCTCGAAAAACTGTTTTTT.

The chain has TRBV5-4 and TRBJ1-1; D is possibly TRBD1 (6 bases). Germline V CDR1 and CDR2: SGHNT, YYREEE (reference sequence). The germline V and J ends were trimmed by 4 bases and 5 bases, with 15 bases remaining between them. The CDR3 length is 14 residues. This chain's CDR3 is CASSRPPDRTEAFF. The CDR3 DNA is TGTGCCAGCAGCCGCCCCCCCGACAGGACTGAAGCTTTCTTT.

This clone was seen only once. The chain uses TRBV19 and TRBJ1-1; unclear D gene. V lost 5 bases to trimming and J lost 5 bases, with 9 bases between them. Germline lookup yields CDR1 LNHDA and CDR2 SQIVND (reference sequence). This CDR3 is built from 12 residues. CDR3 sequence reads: CASSLTRTEAFF. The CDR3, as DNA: TGTGCCAGTAGTTTGACACGAACTGAAGCTTTCTTT.

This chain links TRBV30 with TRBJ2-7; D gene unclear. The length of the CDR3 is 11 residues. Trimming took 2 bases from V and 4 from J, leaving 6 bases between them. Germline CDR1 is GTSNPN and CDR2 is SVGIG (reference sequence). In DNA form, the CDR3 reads TGTGCCTGGAGTACGACTTACGAGCAGTACTTC. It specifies CAWSTTYEQYF.